A selection of T cell receptor beta chains follows, all from one sample in a study of T cell repertoires in cytomegalovirus infection. For these receptors, no antigen is known. TCRdb re-analysed the reads in MiXCR, keeping a single row per CDR3 protein. The repertoire has 80,000 or so distinct CDR3 sequences, approximately 40% of them found once; the top ten carry 93%. Sequences were derived from CD8+ T cells from cultured PBMCs, sampled from culture after CMV antigen stimulation. These receptors came from a human donor in good health (CMV status not recorded). Some clones in this sample may be carry-over from other donors' samples. The CDR3 runs from the conserved cysteine through the conserved F or W. The order of the fields is J gene, CDR3 length, V gene, CDR3 protein.

TRBJ2-1 | 15 | TRBV5-1 | CASSLVVGQYNEQFF
TRBJ2-5 | 16 | TRBV7-8 | CASSLANREVRETQYF
TRBJ1-2 | 14 | TRBV27 | CASSHLSDFYGYTF
TRBJ1-1 | 14 | TRBV7-2 | CASSLQGLYTEAFF
TRBJ1-2 | 12 | TRBV6-2/TRBV6-3 | CASSYGLYGYTF
TRBJ2-5 | 18 | TRBV7-9 | CASSAAYDTGQGEGTQYF
TRBJ2-2 | 14 | TRBV27 | CASSSGAWTGELFF
TRBJ1-2 | 13 | TRBV12-3/TRBV12-4 | CASRGVESYGYTF
TRBJ1-6 | 15 | TRBV7-2 | CASNHNGEDNSPLHF
TRBJ1-6 | 14 | TRBV27 | CASSPDGRNSPLHF
TRBJ2-7 | 14 | TRBV12-3/TRBV12-4 | CASSPGTVAYEQYF
TRBJ2-1 | 14 | TRBV5-8 | CASSLFTTYNEQFF
TRBJ2-7 | 15 | TRBV29-1 | CSVAWMDASPYEQYF
TRBJ1-5 | 15 | TRBV7-8 | CASSLSGTGSQPQHF
TRBJ2-7 | 14 | TRBV20-1 | CSAWDSESSYEQYF
TRBJ2-1 | 12 | TRBV7-9 | CASSFTGNEQFF
TRBJ2-3 | 17 | TRBV11-2 | CASSLRTGLTSTDTQYF
TRBJ2-7 | 18 | TRBV28 | CASSYLAGDESPSYEQYF
TRBJ1-5 | 13 | TRBV7-8 | CASSLWGNQPQHF
TRBJ2-2 | 14 | TRBV6-1 | CASSILWATGELFF
TRBJ1-1 | 14 | TRBV7-2 | CASSLGSAGTEAFF
TRBJ2-7 | 13 | TRBV27 | CASRRAGSGSQYF
TRBJ1-1 | 14 | TRBV6-2/TRBV6-3 | CASSLTGTATEAFF
TRBJ2-7 | 15 | TRBV28 | CASSLSGQVSYEQYF
TRBJ2-7 | 15 | TRBV11-2 | CASSLGSGTTYEQYF
TRBJ1-4 | 15 | TRBV28 | CASSPLTEYSEKLFF
TRBJ2-2 | 15 | TRBV7-9 | CASSFGSLNTGELFF
TRBJ1-1 | 14 | TRBV10-3 | CAIRRLWENTEAFF
TRBJ1-4 | 19 | TRBV7-8 | CASSPGTDILGVTNEKLFF
TRBJ2-2 | 15 | TRBV4-3 | CASSQALAGAGELFF
TRBJ2-3 | 16 | TRBV4-3 | CASSQEPTSETDTQYF
TRBJ2-2 | 15 | TRBV12-3/TRBV12-4 | CASSFFQGDTGELFF
TRBJ2-7 | 16 | TRBV2 | CASTRDSIPVPYEQYF
TRBJ1-1 | 18 | TRBV7-9 | CASRSGQGGLFMNTEAFF
TRBJ1-1 | 15 | TRBV5-8 | CASSPRRQRDTEAFF
TRBJ1-6 | 18 | TRBV7-2 | CASSQTGTGDYYNSPLHF
TRBJ1-1 | 12 | TRBV19 | CATTGADTEAFF
TRBJ1-1 | 16 | TRBV9 | CASSPPPGGLNTEAFF
TRBJ2-3 | 15 | TRBV11-1 | CASSLWTSSTDTQYF
TRBJ1-3 | 15 | TRBV6-2/TRBV6-3 | CASSTDRVSGNTIYF
TRBJ2-7 | 14 | TRBV7-6 | CASSLHPDSYEQYF
TRBJ2-2 | 16 | TRBV24-1 | CATSDLRRSRTGELFF
TRBJ2-5 | 16 | TRBV12-3/TRBV12-4 | CASSGLAGGSQVTQYF
TRBJ1-2 | 14 | TRBV6-2/TRBV6-3 | CASAPGGLGYGYTF
TRBJ1-1 | 15 | TRBV7-9 | CASSSSEFPWGGVFF
TRBJ1-1 | 14 | TRBV6-2/TRBV6-3 | CASSYSGLNTEAFF
TRBJ1-5 | 14 | TRBV12-3/TRBV12-4 | CASGSLGGNQPQHF
TRBJ2-5 | 14 | TRBV20-1 | CSARDYTGPETQYF
TRBJ2-5 | 15 | TRBV11-2 | CASSLLGPYQETQYF
TRBJ1-4 | 15 | TRBV27 | CASSPHGATNEKLFF
TRBJ1-3 | 19 | TRBV4-2 | CASSQDVLGVGFSGNTIYF
TRBJ2-1 | 17 | TRBV20-1 | CSARDTGEGGPGNEQFF
TRBJ2-1 | 18 | TRBV7-2 | CASSLAGQVWFPYNEQFF